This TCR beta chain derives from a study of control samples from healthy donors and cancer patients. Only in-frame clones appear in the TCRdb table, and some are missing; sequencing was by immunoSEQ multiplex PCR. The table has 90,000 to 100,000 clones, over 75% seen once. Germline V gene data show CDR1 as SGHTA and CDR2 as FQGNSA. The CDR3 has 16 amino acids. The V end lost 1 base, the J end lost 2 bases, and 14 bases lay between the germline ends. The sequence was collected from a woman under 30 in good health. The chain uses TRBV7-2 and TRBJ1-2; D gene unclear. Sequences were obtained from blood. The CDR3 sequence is CASSLGGGNINYGYTF. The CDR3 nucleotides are TGTGCCAGCAGCTTAGGTGGAGGGAACATCAACTATGGCTACACCTTC.